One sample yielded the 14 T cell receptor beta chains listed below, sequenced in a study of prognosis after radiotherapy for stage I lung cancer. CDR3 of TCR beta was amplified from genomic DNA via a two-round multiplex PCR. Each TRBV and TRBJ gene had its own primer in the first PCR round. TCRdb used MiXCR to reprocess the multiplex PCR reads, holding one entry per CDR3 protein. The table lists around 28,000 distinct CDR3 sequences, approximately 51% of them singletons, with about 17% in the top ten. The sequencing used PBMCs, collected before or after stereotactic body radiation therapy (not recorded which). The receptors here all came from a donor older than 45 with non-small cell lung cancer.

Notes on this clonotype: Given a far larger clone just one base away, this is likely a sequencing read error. The CDR3 region has the DNA TGTGCCAGCAGCCAGTTTAGCACAGATACGCAGTATTTT. The encoded protein is CASSQFSTDTQYF. The J gene is TRBJ2-3, the V gene TRBV7-2; no definite D call. Trimming stripped 5 bases from V and 0 bases from J, with 6 bases between. CDR3 length: 13 amino acids. The germline V gene has CDR1 SGHTA and CDR2 FQGNSA.

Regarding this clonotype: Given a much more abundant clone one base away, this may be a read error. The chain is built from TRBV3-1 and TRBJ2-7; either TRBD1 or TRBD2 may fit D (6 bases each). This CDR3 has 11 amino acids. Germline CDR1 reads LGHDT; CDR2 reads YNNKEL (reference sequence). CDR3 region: CASIAGGLHIF. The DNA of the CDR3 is TGTGCCAGCATCGCCGGGGGCCTCCACATCTTC.

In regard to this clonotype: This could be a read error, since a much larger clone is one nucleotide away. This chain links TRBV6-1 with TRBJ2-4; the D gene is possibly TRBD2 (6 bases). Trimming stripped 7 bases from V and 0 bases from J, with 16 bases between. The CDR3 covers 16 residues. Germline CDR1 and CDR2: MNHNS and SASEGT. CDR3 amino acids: CASIHGGNLAKNIQYF. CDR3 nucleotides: TGTGCCAGCATCCATGGAGGGAATCTAGCCAAAAACATTCAGTACTTC.

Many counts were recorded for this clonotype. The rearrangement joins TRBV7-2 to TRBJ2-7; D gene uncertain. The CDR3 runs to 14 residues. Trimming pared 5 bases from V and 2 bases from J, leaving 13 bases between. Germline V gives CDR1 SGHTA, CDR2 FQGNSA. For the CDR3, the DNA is TGTGCCAGCAGCCTAACGACTGACACCTACGAGCAGTACTTC. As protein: CASSLTTDTYEQYF. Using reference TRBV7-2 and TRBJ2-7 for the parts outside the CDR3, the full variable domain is GAGVSQSPSNKVTEKGKDVELRCDPISGHTALYWYRQSLGQGLEFLIYFQGNSAPDKSGLPSDRFSAERTGGSVSTLTIQRTQQEDSAVYLCASSLTTDTYEQYFGPGTRLTVT.

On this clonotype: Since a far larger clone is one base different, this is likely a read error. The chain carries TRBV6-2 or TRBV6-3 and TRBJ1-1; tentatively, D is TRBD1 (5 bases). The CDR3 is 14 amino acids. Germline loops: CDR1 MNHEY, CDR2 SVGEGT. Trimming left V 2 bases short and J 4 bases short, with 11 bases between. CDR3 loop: CASSYAVQGTEAFF. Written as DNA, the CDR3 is TGTGCCAGCAGTTACGCCGTCCAGGGCACTGAAGCTTTCTTT.

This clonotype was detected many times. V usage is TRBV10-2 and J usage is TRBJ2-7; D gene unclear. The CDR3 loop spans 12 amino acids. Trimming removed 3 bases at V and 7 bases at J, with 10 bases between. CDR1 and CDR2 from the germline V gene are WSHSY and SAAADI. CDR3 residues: CASSDGPKEQYF. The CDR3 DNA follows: TGCGCCAGCAGTGATGGGCCCAAGGAGCAGTACTTC.

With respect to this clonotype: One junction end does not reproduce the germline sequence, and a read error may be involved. The CDR3 DNA follows: TGTGCCAGCAGCCCCCCGGGGGCAGACCACAATGAGCATTTCTTC. Its protein is CASSPPGADHNEHFF. The gene calls are TRBV5-4 and TRBJ2-1; D may match TRBD1 or TRBD2 (6 bases each). The germline CDR1 and CDR2 sequences are SGHNT and YYREEE (reference sequence). This CDR3 comprises 15 residues.

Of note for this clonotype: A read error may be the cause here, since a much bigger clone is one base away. The chain's CDR3 is CATSVGQCTDKNIQYF. Here the CDR3 DNA reads TGTGCCACCAGCGTGGGACAGTGTACGGACAAAAACATTCAGTACTTC. The rearrangement uses TRBV15 and TRBJ2-4, with TRBD1 matching 7 bases. Looked up from germline, CDR1 is LNHNV and CDR2 is YYDKDF (reference sequence). The CDR3 length is 16 residues. The V and J ends lost 5 bases and 3 bases, in that order; junction bases with no gene match: 10.

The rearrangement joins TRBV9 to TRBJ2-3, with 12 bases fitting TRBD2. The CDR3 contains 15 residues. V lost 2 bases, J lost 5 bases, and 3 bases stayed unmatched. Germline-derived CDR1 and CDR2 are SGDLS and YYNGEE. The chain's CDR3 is CASSVLAGGGDTQYF. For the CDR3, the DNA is TGTGCCAGCAGCGTTCTAGCGGGAGGGGGAGATACGCAGTATTTT.

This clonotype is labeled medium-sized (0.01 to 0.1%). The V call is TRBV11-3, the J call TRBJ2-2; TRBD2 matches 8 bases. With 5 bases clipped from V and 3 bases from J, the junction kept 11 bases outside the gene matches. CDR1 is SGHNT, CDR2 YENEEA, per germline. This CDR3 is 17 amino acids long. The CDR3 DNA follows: TGTGCCAGCAGCCTCTTAGTAATAGCGGGGTACACCGGGGAGCTGTTTTTT. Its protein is CASSLLVIAGYTGELFF.

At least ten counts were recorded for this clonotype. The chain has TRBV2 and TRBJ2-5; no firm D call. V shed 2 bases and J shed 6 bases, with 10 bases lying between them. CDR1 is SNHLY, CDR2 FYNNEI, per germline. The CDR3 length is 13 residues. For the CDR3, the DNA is TGTGCCAGCAGTGAACTGGGAAGAAAGACCCAGTACTTC. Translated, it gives CASSELGRKTQYF.

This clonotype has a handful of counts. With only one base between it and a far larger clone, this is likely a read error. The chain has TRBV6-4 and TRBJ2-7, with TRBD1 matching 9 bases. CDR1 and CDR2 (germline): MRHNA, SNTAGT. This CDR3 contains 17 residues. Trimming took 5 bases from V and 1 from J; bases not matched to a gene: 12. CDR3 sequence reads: CASSYLIGDRDSYEQYF. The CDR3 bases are TGTGCCAGCAGTTACTTGATTGGGGACAGGGATTCCTACGAGCAGTACTTC.

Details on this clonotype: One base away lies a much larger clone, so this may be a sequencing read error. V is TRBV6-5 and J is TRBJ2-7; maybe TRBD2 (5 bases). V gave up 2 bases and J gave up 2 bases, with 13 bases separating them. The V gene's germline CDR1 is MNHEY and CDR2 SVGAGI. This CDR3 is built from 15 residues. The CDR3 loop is CASSYPNLGAYEQYF. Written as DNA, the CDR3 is TGTGCCAGCAGTTACCCGAATCTGGGAGCCTACGAGCAGTACTTC.

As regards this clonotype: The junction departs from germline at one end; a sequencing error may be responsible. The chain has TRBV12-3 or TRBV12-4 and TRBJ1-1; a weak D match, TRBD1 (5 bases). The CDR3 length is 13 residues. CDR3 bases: TGTACCAGCAGCCCCAGGGCGAACAATGAAGCTTTCTTT. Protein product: CTSSPRANNEAFF.